The 27 T cell receptor beta chains below all came from one sample that was sequenced in a study of blood T cell repertoires in COVID-19. Only in-frame clones appear in the TCRdb table, and some are missing; sequencing was by immunoSEQ multiplex PCR. The table includes 110,000 to 150,000 clones, 85% detected once. The source material was peripheral blood. Receptor source: a man aged 50 or older with acute or convalescent COVID-19.

This clone came up a few times. This chain joins TRBV25-1 and TRBJ1-1; D not resolved. The CDR3 is made up of 12 amino acids. The germline gives CDR1 MGHDK, CDR2 SYGVNS. V lost 6 bases and J 4 bases, leaving 9 bases between the germline ends. Written as DNA, the CDR3 is TGTGCCAGCAGGGTTCTGAGCACTGAAGCTTTCTTT. The encoded protein is CASRVLSTEAFF.

The J gene is TRBJ1-5, the V gene TRBV6-5; weak D call: TRBD1 (5 bases). Germline V gives CDR1 MNHEY, CDR2 SVGAGI. Trimming took 7 bases from V and 0 from J, leaving 13 bases between them. This CDR3 comprises 15 residues. The CDR3 loop reads CASIWTGDSNQPQHF. The DNA for the CDR3 is TGTGCCAGCATTTGGACGGGGGATAGCAATCAGCCCCAGCATTTT.

The sample holds a few counts of this clone. The chain joins TRBV2 to TRBJ2-7, with 9 positions matching TRBD2. The CDR3 extends over 14 amino acids. CDR1 is SNHLY and CDR2 is FYNNEI in the germline V gene. V dropped 2 bases and J dropped 3; count of bases not matched to a gene: 2. CDR3 in amino acids: CASSESSGGYEQYF. The CDR3 bases are TGTGCCAGCAGTGAAAGTAGCGGGGGCTACGAGCAGTACTTC.

The rearrangement joins TRBV21-1 to TRBJ2-7; the table names TRBD2, a call not compared with the DNA. TRBV21-1 is described as a pseudogene. This CDR3 spans 16 amino acids. Here the CDR3 DNA reads TGTGCCAGCAGCAAAACCGGGACTAGTAAGGAAGACGAGCAGTACTTC. It yields the protein CASSKTGTSKEDEQYF.

V is TRBV18 and J is TRBJ1-3; 12 nucleotides agree with TRBD1. CDR1 KGHSH and CDR2 LQKENI come from the germline V gene. The CDR3 is 16 residues long. The junction had 2 bases not matched to a gene; V was cut back by 3 bases and J by 2 bases. The CDR3 spells CASSPGQGAAGNTIYF. The CDR3, as DNA: TGTGCCAGCTCACCGGGACAGGGGGCAGCTGGAAACACCATATATTTT. Full variable domain (remainder filled in from reference TRBV18 and TRBJ1-3): NAGVMQNPRHLVRRRGQEARLRCSPMKGHSHVYWYRQLPEEGLKFMVYLQKENIIDESGMPKERFSAEFPKEGPSILRIQQVVRGDSAAYFCASSPGQGAAGNTIYFGEGSWLTVV.

V gene TRBV18 combines with J gene TRBJ2-5; 8 bases map to TRBD1. V was clipped by 6 bases and J by 1 base; unmatched bases: 4. Germline assignment: CDR1 KGHSH and CDR2 LQKENI. This CDR3 has 14 amino acids. CDR3 protein: CASSPGGSQETQYF. Written as DNA, the CDR3 is TGTGCCAGCTCCCCAGGGGGCTCCCAAGAGACCCAGTACTTC.

The chain combines TRBV25-1 with TRBJ2-1; maybe TRBD2 (6 bases). CDR3 length: 13 residues. With 6 bases removed from V and 3 bases from J, the gap between germline ends came to 9 bases. Germline CDR1 and CDR2: MGHDK and SYGVNS. The CDR3 coding sequence is TGTGCCAGCAGCGGGAGTTTCTACAATGAGCAGTTCTTC. Protein product: CASSGSFYNEQFF.

The CDR3 DNA follows: TGTGCCAGCAGCTTAGAGTTAGGGAGCACCGGGGAGCTGTTTTTT. Translation: CASSLELGSTGELFF. This sequence joins TRBV11-2 and TRBJ2-2, with a possible D match to TRBD2 (5 bases). Looked up from germline, CDR1 is SGHAT and CDR2 is FQNNGV. The V and J ends lost 0 bases and 4 bases respectively, with 9 bases between them. The CDR3 totals 15 residues.

This clone was seen once. V gene TRBV18 combines with J gene TRBJ1-2; no firm D call. The CDR3 has 14 residues. V was cut by 3 bases and J by 8 bases, with 16 bases left in between. Germline V gives CDR1 KGHSH, CDR2 LQKENI. CDR3 in DNA: TGTGCCAGCTCACCCCCGGTCCAAGGAGAGGGCTACACCTTC. Its translation: CASSPPVQGEGYTF. Based on the CDR3 plus reference TRBV18 and TRBJ1-2, the full variable domain is NAGVMQNPRHLVRRRGQEARLRCSPMKGHSHVYWYRQLPEEGLKFMVYLQKENIIDESGMPKERFSAEFPKEGPSILRIQQVVRGDSAAYFCASSPPVQGEGYTFGSGTRLTVV.

The rearrangement links TRBV19 to TRBJ1-2; TRBD1 agrees at 8 bases. CDR3 size: 17 residues. Germline V CDR1 and CDR2: LNHDA, SQIVND (reference sequence). V lost 0 bases to trimming and J lost 4 bases; unmatched junction nucleotides: 10. In nucleotides, the CDR3 is TGTGCCAGTAGTATAGATTTGTGGTCGGGACAGGCCTATGGCTACACCTTC. Its translation: CASSIDLWSGQAYGYTF.

Concerning this clone: This sample includes further DNA sequences coding for the same CDR3. The rearrangement links TRBV2 to TRBJ1-2, with D perhaps matching TRBD1 (6 bases). The length of the CDR3 is 14 residues. V was trimmed by 6 bases and J by 5 bases, leaving 16 bases between them. Germline V CDR1 and CDR2: SNHLY, FYNNEI. The CDR3 nucleotides read TGTGCCAGCAGGAGTACAGGGAACAATTATGGCTACACCTTC. Encoded protein: CASRSTGNNYGYTF.

The V gene is TRBV6-5, the J gene TRBJ1-3; TRBD1 agrees at 7 bases. Germline trimming cut 2 bases from V and 4 bases from J; bases unmatched to any gene: 2. The CDR3 length is 14 residues. Germline lookup yields CDR1 MNHEY and CDR2 SVGAGI. In nucleotides, the CDR3 is TGTGCCAGCAGTTACGGGACAGTGGGAAACACCATATATTTT. Translating it yields CASSYGTVGNTIYF.

The chain joins TRBV2 to TRBJ2-1, with 8 bases identical to TRBD1. The CDR3 totals 12 residues. V was clipped by 5 bases and J by 8 bases; unmatched bases: 2. Germline CDR1 reads SNHLY; CDR2 reads FYNNEI. In nucleotides, the CDR3 is TGTGCCAGCAGTTTGACAGGGGATGAGCAGTTCTTC. This translates into CASSLTGDEQFF.

The genes are TRBV11-3 and TRBJ2-3; D gene unclear. V dropped 3 bases and J dropped 0 bases, with 7 bases sitting between them. The germline gives CDR1 SGHNT, CDR2 YENEEA. CDR3 size: 14 residues. CDR3 protein: CASSFFRSTDTQYF. In DNA, the CDR3 is TGTGCCAGCAGCTTTTTCAGGAGCACAGATACGCAGTATTTT.

The V and J genes are TRBV19 and TRBJ1-4, with 8 bases lining up with TRBD1. J lost 2 bases, V lost 2 bases, and 1 base had no gene match. The CDR3 totals 15 residues. The germline V gene has CDR1 LNHDA and CDR2 SQIVND (reference sequence). Written as DNA, the CDR3 is TGTGCCAGTAGTATACGACAGGGGACTAATGAAAAACTGTTTTTT. Amino acid sequence: CASSIRQGTNEKLFF.

The chain combines TRBV18 with TRBJ2-7, with 7 bases matching TRBD1. Unmatched junction bases numbered 9, after V lost 3 bases and J lost 4 bases. The germline CDR1 and CDR2 sequences are KGHSH and LQKENI. This CDR3 is 15 amino acids long. CDR3 nucleotide sequence: TGTGCCAGCTCACCCCCGGGACAGATCCCTTACGAGCAGTACTTC. Its translation: CASSPPGQIPYEQYF.

The J gene is TRBJ1-1, the V gene TRBV7-9, with unresolved D. Germline V gene data show CDR1 as SEHNR and CDR2 as FQNEAQ (reference sequence). The CDR3 has 13 residues. The V end lost 0 bases, the J end lost 4 bases, and 6 bases lay between the germline ends. CDR3 amino acids: CASSLAEGTEAFF. The DNA of the CDR3 is TGTGCCAGCAGCTTAGCGGAGGGCACTGAAGCTTTCTTT.

The J gene is TRBJ2-2, the V gene TRBV5-1; TRBD2 is a possible D gene (5 bases). V was pared by 2 bases and J by 0 bases, with 8 bases between. This CDR3 comprises 15 residues. Germline CDR1 SGHRS, CDR2 YFSETQ. The CDR3 nucleotides read TGCGCCAGCAGCTTTCCCGGGGCGAACACCGGGGAGCTGTTTTTT. Its protein product is CASSFPGANTGELFF.

The table lists this clone with a few counts. The chain employs TRBV6-6 and TRBJ2-7; 11 bases match TRBD1. The germline gives CDR1 MNHNY, CDR2 SVGAGI (reference sequence). CDR3 length: 15 residues. J was trimmed by 0 bases and V by 6 bases; bases with no gene match: 4. The CDR3 loop reads CASSPGQGDSYEQYF. The DNA of the CDR3 is TGTGCCAGCAGCCCGGGACAGGGGGACTCCTACGAGCAGTACTTC.

This clone appeared a single time. V usage is TRBV11-1 and J usage is TRBJ2-3; D possibly corresponds to TRBD2 (6 bases). Germline V gene data show CDR1 as SGHAT and CDR2 as FQDESV (reference sequence). Trimming cost V 5 bases and J 5 bases, with 11 bases left between them. The CDR3 sequence is 13 residues long. The chain's CDR3 is CASSGNGGDTQYF. For the CDR3, the DNA is TGTGCCAGCAGCGGTAACGGGGGAGATACGCAGTATTTT. Variable domain in full (rest from reference TRBV11-1 and TRBJ2-3): EAEVAQSPRYKITEKSQAVAFWCDPISGHATLYWYRQILGQGPELLVQFQDESVVDDSQLPKDRFSAERLKGVDSTLKIQPAELGDSAMYLCASSGNGGDTQYFGPGTRLTVL.

The chain recombines TRBV27 with TRBJ1-5; 8 nucleotides match TRBD1. Germline V gene sequence: CDR1 MNHEY, CDR2 SMNVEV (reference sequence). CDR3 size: 15 residues. The V and J ends lost 5 bases and 2 bases, in that order; junction bases with no gene match: 5. CDR3 bases: TGTGCCAGCAGTGACAGGGGCTGGGGCAATCAGCCCCAGCATTTT. It specifies CASSDRGWGNQPQHF.

The chain joins TRBV11-2 to TRBJ1-5, with D unresolved. This CDR3 is built from 16 residues. Looked up from germline, CDR1 is SGHAT and CDR2 is FQNNGV. Trimming shortened V by 4 bases and J by 0 bases, and 13 bases separated the two germline ends. The CDR3 nucleotides read TGTGCCAGCAGCTCCGAACATCAGGATAGCAATCAGCCCCAGCATTTT. This translates into CASSSEHQDSNQPQHF.

The gene calls are TRBV2 and TRBJ1-5; D perhaps matches TRBD1 (6 bases). Trimming shortened V by 3 bases and J by 8 bases, and 17 bases separated the two germline ends. The germline V gene encodes CDR1 SNHLY and CDR2 FYNNEI. CDR3 size: 15 residues. CDR3 DNA: TGTGCCAGCAGTGAGGATCAGGGGCTTGGAGAGCCCCAGCATTTT. Protein sequence: CASSEDQGLGEPQHF.

The J gene is TRBJ2-1, the V gene TRBV7-9; 7 bases map to TRBD2. J gave up 7 bases and V 2 bases, and 8 bases lay outside the gene matches. CDR3 length: 15 amino acids. Germline loops: CDR1 SEHNR, CDR2 FQNEAQ (reference sequence). DNA of the CDR3: TGTGCCAGCAGCTTATTTGGCGGGAGCGCTAATGAGCAGTTCTTC. Translating gives CASSLFGGSANEQFF.

J is TRBJ2-5 and V is TRBV14; 13 bases are shared with TRBD2. Germline CDR1 SGHDN, CDR2 FVKESK. The CDR3 is 13 amino acids. The junction had 5 bases not matched to a gene; V was cut back by 11 bases and J by 5 bases. The CDR3 is CACGLAGVETQYF. The CDR3 DNA follows: TGTGCCTGCGGACTAGCGGGAGTTGAGACCCAGTACTTC.

This clone showed up just a few times. V and J are TRBV12-3 or TRBV12-4 and TRBJ1-2; D may be TRBD1 (5 bases). There are 13 residues in the CDR3. V was trimmed by 4 bases and J by 1 base, leaving 7 bases between them. The CDR3 sequence: CASSWGDNYGYTF. The CDR3 coding sequence is TGTGCCAGCAGTTGGGGGGATAACTATGGCTACACCTTC.

This clone was recorded once. The chain uses TRBV30 and TRBJ2-2; 9 nucleotides match TRBD1. The germline V gene encodes CDR1 GTSNPN and CDR2 SVGIG (reference sequence). CDR3 size: 20 residues. V lost 4 bases to trimming and J lost 1 base; unmatched junction nucleotides: 19. In DNA form, the CDR3 reads TGTGCCTGGATGCCCGGTGACAACAGGGGGCAGATTTTGAACACCGGGGAGCTGTTTTTT. As protein: CAWMPGDNRGQILNTGELFF.